This TCR beta chain stems from a study of T cells after yellow fever vaccination. Whole-study findings and limits: Weaker in magnitude, the secondary response showed a faster peak on day 5 versus 15. The study noted that FACS-sorted repertoires could contain abundant clonotypes contaminating from the bulk population. A large majority of primary-vaccination clones showed up again after the booster (about 97% CD4, about 90% CD8).

Germline-derived CDR1 and CDR2 are SEHNR and FQNEAQ (reference sequence). This CDR3 is built from 12 residues. V was trimmed by 5 bases and J by 5 bases, leaving 10 bases between them. This clonotype was detected ten times or more. The antigen remains undetermined. Template switching with 5'RACE generated the TCR cDNA and added a universal primer site and UMIs. TCRdb passed the 5' RACE reads through MiXCR, listing each CDR3 protein once. The sample lists over 300,000 distinct CDR3 sequences, 3% to 4.5% occurring once. This rearrangement joins TRBV7-9 to TRBJ2-7; D unresolved. This clonotype originated in a man younger than 35 who received the YFV17D yellow fever vaccine. The starting material was PBMCs, obtained on the day of the yellow fever booster vaccination. The CDR3: CASSPRPHEQYF. CDR3 bases: TGTGCCAGCAGCCCCCGTCCCCACGAGCAGTACTTC.